The source of this TCR beta chain is a study of control samples from healthy donors and cancer patients. Per the germline V gene, CDR1 is LNHDA and CDR2 is SQIVND (reference sequence). The CDR3 covers 13 residues. The germline V and J ends were trimmed by 10 bases and 1 base, with 13 bases remaining between them. Profiled with immunoSEQ multiplex PCR; TCRdb holds only in-frame clones, not every one. The repertoire consists of fewer than 85,000 clones, with 94% occurring once and the leading ten covering around 2.8%. The sequenced material came from blood. The sequence was collected from a woman aged 25-40 years in good health. The rearrangement joins TRBV19 to TRBJ1-2; D not resolved. The CDR3 DNA is TGTGCCACCACCACCGATTTTAACTATGGCTACACCTTC. Translated, it gives CATTTDFNYGYTF. The full variable domain, in which reference TRBV19 and TRBJ1-2 provide the parts outside the CDR3, is DGGITQSPKYLFRKEGQNVTLSCEQNLNHDAMYWYRQDPGQGLRLIYYSQIVNDFQKGDIAEGYSVSREKKESFPLTVTSAQKNPTAFYLCATTTDFNYGYTFGSGTRLTVV.